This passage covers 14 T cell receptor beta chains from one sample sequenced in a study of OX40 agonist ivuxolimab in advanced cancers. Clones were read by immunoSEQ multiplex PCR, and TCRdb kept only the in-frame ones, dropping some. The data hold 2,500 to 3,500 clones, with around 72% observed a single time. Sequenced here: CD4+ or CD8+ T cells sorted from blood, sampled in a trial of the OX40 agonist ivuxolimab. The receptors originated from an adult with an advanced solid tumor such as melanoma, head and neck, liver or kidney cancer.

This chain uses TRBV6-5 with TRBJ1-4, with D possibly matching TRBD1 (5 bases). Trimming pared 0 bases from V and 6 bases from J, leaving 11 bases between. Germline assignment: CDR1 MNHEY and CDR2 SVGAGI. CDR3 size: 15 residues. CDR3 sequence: CASSYSMGTDEKLFF. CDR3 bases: TGTGCCAGCAGTTACTCGATGGGGACGGATGAAAAACTGTTTTTT.

CDR3 in amino acids: CASSLFAGEETQYF. As DNA, the CDR3 is TGTGCCAGCAGCTTGTTTGCGGGGGAAGAGACCCAGTACTTC. This rearrangement joins TRBV5-5 to TRBJ2-5; 7 bases are shared with TRBD2. The CDR3 is 14 amino acids. The germline CDR1 and CDR2 sequences are SGHKS and YYEKEE (reference sequence). The ends lost 1 base at V and 3 bases at J; junction bases unmatched: 3. Together with reference TRBV5-5 and TRBJ2-5, the CDR3 gives the full variable domain: DAGVTQSPTHLIKTRGQQVTLRCSPISGHKSVSWYQQVLGQGPQFIFQYYEKEERGRGNFPDRFSARQFPNYSSELNVNALLLGDSALYLCASSLFAGEETQYFGPGTRLLVL.

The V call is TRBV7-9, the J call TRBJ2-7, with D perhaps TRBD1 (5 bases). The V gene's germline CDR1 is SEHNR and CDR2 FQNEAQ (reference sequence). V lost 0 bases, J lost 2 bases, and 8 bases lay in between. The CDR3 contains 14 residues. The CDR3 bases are TGTGCCAGCAGCTTAGCAGGACAACCCTACGAGCAGTACTTC. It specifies CASSLAGQPYEQYF.

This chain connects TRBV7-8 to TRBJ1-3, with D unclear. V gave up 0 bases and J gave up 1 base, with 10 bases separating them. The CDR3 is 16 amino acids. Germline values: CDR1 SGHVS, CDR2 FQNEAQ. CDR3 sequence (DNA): TGTGCCAGCAGCTTAGCACCGCCAGGATCTGGAAACACCATATATTTT. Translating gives CASSLAPPGSGNTIYF.

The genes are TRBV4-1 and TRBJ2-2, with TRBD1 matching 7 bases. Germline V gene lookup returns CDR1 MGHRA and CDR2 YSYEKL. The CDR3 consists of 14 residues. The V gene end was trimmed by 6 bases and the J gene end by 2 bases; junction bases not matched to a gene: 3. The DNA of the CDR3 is TGCGCCAGCAGAGACAGGGAAAACACCGGGGAGCTGTTTTTT. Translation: CASRDRENTGELFF.

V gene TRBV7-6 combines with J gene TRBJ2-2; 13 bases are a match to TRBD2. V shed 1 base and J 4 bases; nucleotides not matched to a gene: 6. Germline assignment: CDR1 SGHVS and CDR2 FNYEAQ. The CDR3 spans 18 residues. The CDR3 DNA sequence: TGTGCCAGCAGCTTAGTACTAGCGGGAGGGCCGGGCACCGGGGAGCTGTTTTTT. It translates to CASSLVLAGGPGTGELFF.

CDR3 loop: CASSEALGLGPGSTDTQYF. The CDR3 DNA follows: TGTGCCAGCAGTGAAGCGTTGGGGCTAGGGCCTGGTTCCACAGATACGCAGTATTTT. This chain uses TRBV2 with TRBJ2-3, with D tentatively TRBD1 (5 bases). V lost 0 bases and J 2 bases, leaving 21 bases between the germline ends. The CDR3 contains 19 residues. Germline V gives CDR1 SNHLY, CDR2 FYNNEI.

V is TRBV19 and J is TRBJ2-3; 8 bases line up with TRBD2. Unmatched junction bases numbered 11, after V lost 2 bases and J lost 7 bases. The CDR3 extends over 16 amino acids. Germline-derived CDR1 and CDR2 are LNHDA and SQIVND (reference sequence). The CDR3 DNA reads TGTGCCAGTAGTATAAGGGACGGGAGGGCCGGAAATACGCAGTATTTT. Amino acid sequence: CASSIRDGRAGNTQYF.

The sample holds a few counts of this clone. In DNA, the CDR3 is TGTGCCAGCAGCCCCTATAATGCAGGACAGGGGAATGAAAAACTGTTTTTT. Amino acid sequence: CASSPYNAGQGNEKLFF. V is TRBV4-2 and J is TRBJ1-4; 9 bases fit TRBD1. After removal of 4 bases from V and 5 bases from J, the junction contained 11 bases not matched to a gene. This CDR3 is 17 amino acids long. Per the germline V gene, CDR1 is LGHNA and CDR2 is YNFKEQ.

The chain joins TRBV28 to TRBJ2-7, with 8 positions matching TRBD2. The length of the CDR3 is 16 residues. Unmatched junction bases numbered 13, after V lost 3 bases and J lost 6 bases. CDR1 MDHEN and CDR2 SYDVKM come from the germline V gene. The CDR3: CASSFLTGGPSGEQYF. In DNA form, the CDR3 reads TGTGCCAGCAGTTTTCTAACGGGAGGGCCCTCGGGCGAGCAGTACTTC.

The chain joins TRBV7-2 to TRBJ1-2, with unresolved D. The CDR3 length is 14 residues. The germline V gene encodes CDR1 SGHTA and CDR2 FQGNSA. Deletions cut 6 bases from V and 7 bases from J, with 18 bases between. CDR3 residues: CASSPVGSPRGYTF. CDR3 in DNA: TGTGCCAGCAGTCCCGTCGGGTCCCCTCGTGGCTACACCTTC.

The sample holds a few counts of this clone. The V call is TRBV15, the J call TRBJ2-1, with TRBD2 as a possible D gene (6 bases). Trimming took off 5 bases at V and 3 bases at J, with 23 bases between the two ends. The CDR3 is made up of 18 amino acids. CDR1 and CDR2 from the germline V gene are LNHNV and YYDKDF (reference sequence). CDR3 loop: CATSGDGGGSTNYNEQFF. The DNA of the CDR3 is TGTGCCACCAGCGGGGACGGGGGTGGTAGCACCAACTACAATGAGCAGTTCTTC.

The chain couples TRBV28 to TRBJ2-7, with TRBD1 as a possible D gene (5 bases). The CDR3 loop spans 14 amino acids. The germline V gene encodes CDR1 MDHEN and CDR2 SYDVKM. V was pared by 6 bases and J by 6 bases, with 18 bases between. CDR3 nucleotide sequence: TGTGCCAGCAGCCCCCAGGGAACCCTCTCCGAGCAGTACTTC. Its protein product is CASSPQGTLSEQYF. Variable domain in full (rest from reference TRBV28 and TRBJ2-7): DVKVTQSSRYLVKRTGEKVFLECVQDMDHENMFWYRQDPGLGLRLIYFSYDVKMKEKGDIPEGYSVSREKKERFSLILESASTNQTSMYLCASSPQGTLSEQYFGPGTRLTVT.

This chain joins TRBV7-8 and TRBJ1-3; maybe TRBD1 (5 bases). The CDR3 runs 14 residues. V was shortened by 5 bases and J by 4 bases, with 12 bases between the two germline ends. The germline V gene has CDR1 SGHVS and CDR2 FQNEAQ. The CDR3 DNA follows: TGTGCCAGCAGCCTTGACAGTACAGGAAACACCATATATTTT. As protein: CASSLDSTGNTIYF.